This TCR beta chain was sequenced during a study of shared clonotypes between healthy human individuals. Assay: immunoSEQ multiplex PCR; the TCRdb copy retains only in-frame clones and omits some. This repertoire shows roughly 2.1 million clones, more than 85% found once; its top ten account for 1.5% to 2%. In the naive CD8 group, cells lacked CD45RO and were positively selected for CCR7, so terminally differentiated effector memory CD45RA+ cells were left out. Whole-study findings and limits: At large depth, rarefaction still showed sorted-subset sequencing to be incomplete.

For this clone: What it binds is unknown.

V was pared by 10 bases and J by 2 bases, with 8 bases of the junction left unmatched. The germline gives CDR1 MNHEY, CDR2 SVGAGI. The CDR3 loop spans 14 amino acids. The sequence was collected from a man younger than 35 in good health. Some clones in this sample may be carry-over from other donors' samples. The chain recombines TRBV6-5 with TRBJ2-3, with 8 bases aligning to TRBD2. The sequenced sample consisted of naive CD8+ T cells from PBMCs. As DNA, the CDR3 is TGTGCCACCTCACTAGCGGACCTCACAGATACGCAGTATTTT. Amino acid sequence: CATSLADLTDTQYF.